Listed below are T cell receptor beta chains from one sample, sequenced in a study of blood T cell repertoires in COVID-19. Only in-frame clones appear in the TCRdb table, and some are missing; sequencing was by immunoSEQ multiplex PCR. The repertoire holds over 110,000 clones, with over 70% as singletons. Sequenced: peripheral blood. The origin of the receptors is a woman aged 55 to 70 with acute or convalescent COVID-19. The CDR3 runs from the conserved cysteine through the conserved F or W. The order of the fields is clone size, V gene, D gene, J gene, CDR3 DNA, CDR3 protein. D genes are given only for firm matches. Size tells how often a clone was seen (once, few, many) or the class of an expanded clone, and some rows leave it out.

clone size: .; V gene: TRBV3-1/TRBV3-2; D gene: .; J gene: TRBJ1-2; CDR3 DNA: TGTGCCAGCAGCCAACCATCACAGCACTATGGCTACACCTTC; CDR3 protein: CASSQPSQHYGYTF
clone size: .; V gene: TRBV24-1; D gene: .; J gene: TRBJ2-6; CDR3 DNA: TGTGCCACCAGTTCCGAGTCTGGGGCCAACGTCCTGACTTTC; CDR3 protein: CATSSESGANVLTF
clone size: .; V gene: TRBV28; D gene: .; J gene: TRBJ2-1; CDR3 DNA: TGTGCCAGCAGTTTAAAGTGGCTCAATGAGCAGTTCTTC; CDR3 protein: CASSLKWLNEQFF
clone size: few; V gene: TRBV5-1; D gene: .; J gene: TRBJ1-1; CDR3 DNA: TGCGCCAGCAGCTCAAACACTGAAGCTTTCTTT; CDR3 protein: CASSSNTEAFF
clone size: .; V gene: TRBV30; D gene: .; J gene: TRBJ1-1; CDR3 DNA: TGTGCCTGGGAAGGACACCTGAACACTGAAGCTTTCTTT; CDR3 protein: CAWEGHLNTEAFF
clone size: .; V gene: TRBV7-8; D gene: TRBD1; J gene: TRBJ1-2; CDR3 DNA: TGTGCCAGCAGCTCGACCGGGACAGGGGACGGCTACACCTTC; CDR3 protein: CASSSTGTGDGYTF
clone size: .; V gene: TRBV19; D gene: TRBD1; J gene: TRBJ1-5; CDR3 DNA: TGTGCCAGTAGGTTCAGGGGGATAAGCAATCAGCCCCAGCATTTT; CDR3 protein: CASRFRGISNQPQHF
clone size: .; V gene: TRBV7-9; D gene: TRBD2; J gene: TRBJ2-5; CDR3 DNA: TGTGCCAGCAGCTTATTGAGAGGGACTAGCGGGACCGGGAAAGAGACCCAGTACTTC; CDR3 protein: CASSLLRGTSGTGKETQYF
clone size: few; V gene: TRBV6-6; D gene: .; J gene: TRBJ1-2; CDR3 DNA: TGTGCCAGCAGTTACGGGGCGGACATTAACTATGGCTACACCTTC; CDR3 protein: CASSYGADINYGYTF
clone size: .; V gene: TRBV30; D gene: .; J gene: TRBJ2-2; CDR3 DNA: TGTGCCGAGAGAGGGAGCGGTTGGACCGGGGAGCTGTTTTTT; CDR3 protein: CAERGSGWTGELFF
clone size: few; V gene: TRBV3-1/TRBV3-2; D gene: TRBD2; J gene: TRBJ2-7; CDR3 DNA: TGTGCCAGCAGCCGGATACTAGCGGGCGAGATAGAGCAGTACTTC; CDR3 protein: CASSRILAGEIEQYF
clone size: .; V gene: TRBV6-4; D gene: TRBD1; J gene: TRBJ2-3; CDR3 DNA: TGTGCCAGCAGTGTCGGGACAGGGAAAGGAGCAGATACGCAGTATTTT; CDR3 protein: CASSVGTGKGADTQYF
clone size: .; V gene: TRBV4-1; D gene: .; J gene: TRBJ2-4; CDR3 DNA: TGCGCCAGCAGCCCGCGGGGTCCACCCAAAAACATTCAGTACTTC; CDR3 protein: CASSPRGPPKNIQYF
clone size: few; V gene: TRBV14; D gene: TRBD2; J gene: TRBJ2-1; CDR3 DNA: TGTGCCAGCAGCCAAGATCCACTAGCGGGTAACAATGAGCAGTTCTTC; CDR3 protein: CASSQDPLAGNNEQFF
clone size: .; V gene: TRBV24-1; D gene: TRBD2; J gene: TRBJ2-3; CDR3 DNA: TGTGCCACGGGAGCGGGACCCGTAGATACGCAGTATTTT; CDR3 protein: CATGAGPVDTQYF
clone size: few; V gene: TRBV14; D gene: .; J gene: TRBJ2-5; CDR3 DNA: TGTGCCAGCAGCCAAGATATTGGGCCTCAAGAGACCCAGTACTTC; CDR3 protein: CASSQDIGPQETQYF